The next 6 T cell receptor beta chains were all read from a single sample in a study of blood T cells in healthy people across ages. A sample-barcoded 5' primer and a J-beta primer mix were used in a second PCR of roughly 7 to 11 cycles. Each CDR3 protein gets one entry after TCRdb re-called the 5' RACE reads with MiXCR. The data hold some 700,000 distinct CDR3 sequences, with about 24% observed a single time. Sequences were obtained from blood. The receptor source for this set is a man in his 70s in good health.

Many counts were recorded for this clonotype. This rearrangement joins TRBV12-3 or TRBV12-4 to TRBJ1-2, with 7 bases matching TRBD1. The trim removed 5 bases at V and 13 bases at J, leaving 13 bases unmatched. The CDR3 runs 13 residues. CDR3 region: CASSPQGQLSATF. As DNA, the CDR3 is TGTGCCAGCAGTCCACAGGGACAGTTAAGCGCCACCTTC.

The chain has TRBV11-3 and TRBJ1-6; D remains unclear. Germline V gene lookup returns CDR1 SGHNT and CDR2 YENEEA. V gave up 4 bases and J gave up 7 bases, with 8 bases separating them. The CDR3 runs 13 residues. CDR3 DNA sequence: TGTGCCAGCAGCTCAACCTCGAATTCACCCCTCCACTTT. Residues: CASSSTSNSPLHF.

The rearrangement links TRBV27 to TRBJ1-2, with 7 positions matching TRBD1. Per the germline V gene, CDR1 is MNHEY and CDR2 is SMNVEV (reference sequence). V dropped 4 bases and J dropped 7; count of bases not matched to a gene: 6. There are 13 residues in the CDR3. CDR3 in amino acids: CASSSLDRAGYTF. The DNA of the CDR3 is TGTGCCAGCAGTTCCCTAGACAGGGCTGGCTACACCTTC.

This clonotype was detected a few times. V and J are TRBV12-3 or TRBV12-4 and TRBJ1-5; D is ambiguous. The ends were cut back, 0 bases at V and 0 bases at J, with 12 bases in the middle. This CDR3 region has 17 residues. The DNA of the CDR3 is TGTGCCAGCAGTTTAGCGATGCAGGTCCATAGCAATCAGCCCCAGCATTTT. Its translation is CASSLAMQVHSNQPQHF.

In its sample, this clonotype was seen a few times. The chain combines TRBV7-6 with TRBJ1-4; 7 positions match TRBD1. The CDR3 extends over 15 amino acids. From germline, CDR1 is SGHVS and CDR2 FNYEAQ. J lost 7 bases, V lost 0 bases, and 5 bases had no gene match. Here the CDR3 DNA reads TGTGCCAGCAGCTTAGCAGGGGGCGCTTCTGAAAAACTGTTTTTT. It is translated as CASSLAGGASEKLFF.

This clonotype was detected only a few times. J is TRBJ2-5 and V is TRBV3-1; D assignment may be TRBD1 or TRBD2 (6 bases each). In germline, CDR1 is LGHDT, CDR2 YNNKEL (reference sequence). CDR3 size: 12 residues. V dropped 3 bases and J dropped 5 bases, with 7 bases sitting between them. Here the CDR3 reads CASSHGGETQYF. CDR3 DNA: TGTGCCAGCAGCCACGGGGGCGAGACCCAGTACTTC.